The 6 T cell receptor beta chains below were found in one sample sequenced in a study of Ad26.COV2.S vaccination and SARS-CoV-2 variants. Sample treatment: some 19 received Ad26.COV2.S at low or high dose, single or two shots; about 5 received placebo; per-sample allocation not given. All samples were drawn on day 63, counting from the first vaccine or placebo injection. Produced via immunoSEQ multiplex PCR; TCRdb's table is partial and in-frame only. The sample holds about 450,000 clones, roughly 89% seen once. The starting material was peripheral blood, obtained in a trial of Ad26.COV2.S vaccine versus placebo. All receptors derive from a person aged 18-60 years who received the Ad26.COV2.S COVID-19 vaccine or a placebo.

The CDR3 DNA is TGTGCCACCAGTGGTCAGGGTTTAGGCAATCAGCCCCAGCATTTT. It encodes CATSGQGLGNQPQHF. The chain links TRBV24-1 to TRBJ1-5; D might be TRBD1 (5 bases). The V gene lost 5 bases and the J gene lost 2 bases, with 12 bases spanning the gap. From germline, CDR1 is KGHDR and CDR2 SFDVKD. The CDR3 has 15 amino acids.

This chain links TRBV13 with TRBJ1-1; 8 bases agree with TRBD1. Germline V gene sequence: CDR1 PRHDT, CDR2 FYEKMQ (reference sequence). This CDR3 is built from 15 residues. V shed 2 bases, J shed 11 bases, and the junction held 13 bases outside the gene matches. The CDR3 is CASSLPLGAGGPAFF. In nucleotides, the CDR3 is TGTGCCAGCAGCTTACCCTTGGGGGCAGGGGGCCCTGCTTTCTTT.

V and J are TRBV5-1 and TRBJ1-3, with D unresolved. The CDR3 spans 15 residues. Trimming removed 4 bases from V and 0 bases from J, with 11 bases in between. From germline, CDR1 is SGHRS and CDR2 YFSETQ. CDR3 coding DNA: TGCGCCAGCAGCGATGGACGGAGCTCTGGAAACACCATATATTTT. Translating gives CASSDGRSSGNTIYF.

This clone came up once. J is TRBJ1-1 and V is TRBV19; D uncertain. Trimming took off 8 bases at V and 0 bases at J, with 16 bases between the two ends. The CDR3 is 15 residues long. The germline V gene encodes CDR1 LNHDA and CDR2 SQIVND (reference sequence). The CDR3 here is CASQRHGALNTEAFF. DNA of the CDR3: TGTGCCAGTCAACGTCACGGAGCGCTGAACACTGAAGCTTTCTTT.

This chain uses TRBV14 with TRBJ2-3, with 7 bases lining up with TRBD1. This CDR3 comprises 16 residues. After removal of 6 bases from V and 3 bases from J, the junction contained 12 bases not matched to a gene. Germline lookup yields CDR1 SGHDN and CDR2 FVKESK. In DNA form, the CDR3 reads TGTGCCAGCAGTTCCCGGGTAGGGGGCGAGACAGATACGCAGTATTTT. Translating it yields CASSSRVGGETDTQYF.

V is TRBV6-1 and J is TRBJ2-2; 9 nucleotides line up with TRBD2. This CDR3 is built from 19 residues. V dropped 4 bases and J dropped 5; count of bases not matched to a gene: 17. The V gene's germline CDR1 is MNHNS and CDR2 SASEGT. CDR3 coding DNA: TGTGCCAGCAGTGGTCCTGGTCTGGCGGGAGGGCCGGGTACCGGGGAGCTGTTTTTT. It codes for CASSGPGLAGGPGTGELFF.